This T cell receptor beta chain originates from a study of monozygotic twins with inflammatory bowel disease (dated by TCRdb to between 2018 and 2020). Describing the broader study: The full study comprised around 30 monozygotic twin pairs: nine German pairs (four IBD-concordant, five IBD-discordant) and 19 IBD-discordant Danish pairs. Each individual had, on average, about 151 000 unique TCRalpha sequences and 181 000 unique TCRbeta sequences available for analysis. The search for disease-associated traits relied mainly on comparing, within discordant pairs, IBD patients with their genetically identical healthy co-twins.

Study-wide findings and limitations: The results gave no support for a single strong signal or clonotype linked to IBD. No difference in repertoire similarity was observed between concordant and discordant twins, possibly owing to limited statistical power. Different T cell subtypes could not be distinguished in the analysis. Fewer clonotypes were shared with other individuals by IBD patients than by healthy twins, most markedly in patients showing signs of disease activity. A decrease in TCRbeta repertoire diversity, as measured by inverse Simpson index, was observed in IBD patients compared with their healthy co-twins. Differing immunosuppressive treatments among patients may have added background noise and inter-individual variability to the repertoires.

The CDR3, cysteine through phenylalanine, is 16 amino acids long. Only the protein sequence is given. The germline V gene (reference sequence) supplies CDR1 MNHEY and CDR2 SMNVEV. A roughly 2.5 ml peripheral blood sample was drawn into PAXgene tubes per donor and stored at -80°C. Total RNA was isolated from whole blood with the PAXgene blood miRNA kit on an automated QIAcube, without T cell sorting. Peripheral blood from monozygotic twin pairs concordant or discordant for inflammatory bowel disease was subjected to deep TCRalpha and TCRbeta repertoire profiling with unique molecular barcoding. Smoking habits were recorded for all twin pairs, and each individual was classified as a current, former or never smoker. Library preparation was by 5' RACE. The input for every TCR library was roughly 3.5 ug of total RNA. For each sample, cDNA synthesis was carried out in eight separate reactions using SMARTScribe reverse transcriptase. During cDNA synthesis, template switching was used to introduce unique molecular identifiers that contained a 6-nucleotide sample barcode. Amplification of TCRalpha and TCRbeta cDNA involved two nested PCRs of 16 and 9 cycles, and each PCR was followed by bead purification. Before amplification, the cDNA was treated with uracil DNA-glycosylase and purified using the QIAquick PCR purification kit. The second PCR was the step at which Illumina TruSeq-compatible adapters and sample-specific barcodes were added. TapeStation and Qubit were used to check library quality and concentration, and 4.5 to 5 ng of each library was pooled. Pooled libraries were sequenced on an Illumina HiSeq2500 single-index Rapid Run with 2 x 100 bp reads and custom sequencing primers. The study's own analysis went as follows. PCR and sequencing errors were corrected by UMI-based consensus assembly using MiGEC version 1.2.6. MiXCR version 2.1.1 was used to carry out V(D)J alignment, clonotype assembly and CDR3 extraction. To normalise gene usage, clonotype sharing and MAIT/NKT TCR abundance, the top 1000, 10 000 and 20 000 clonotypes in each sample were analysed. After downsampling to 27 000 UMIs, diversity was calculated as the inverse Simpson index using the vegan R package. Paired Mann-Whitney U tests were applied to discordant twin pairs, and Benjamini-Hochberg correction was used for multiple testing. After TCRdb reprocessed the reads, each CDR3 protein sequence was kept as one row, without DNA. The V and J calls, along with clone size, are taken from TCRdb and not from the paper's own processing. The sample's table covers 150,000 or so distinct CDR3 sequences. The ten largest clones capture 0.95% to 1.5% of the sample.

With regard to this clonotype: What antigen it recognizes has not been identified.

The sequence was obtained from a human donor with ulcerative colitis or Crohn's disease, or a healthy co-twin of an affected twin (not recorded which). Here the chain combines TRBV27 and TRBJ2-7; TCRdb names TRBD2, which stays unverified in the absence of DNA. The sample taken for sequencing was blood. CDR3 region: CASSFRRLAGSYEQYF.